This TCR beta chain comes out of a study of OX40 agonist ivuxolimab in advanced cancers. Study background: Dose-escalation cases comprised hepatocellular carcinoma, melanoma, renal cell or head and neck cancer. Notes on the study in general: Several nonresponders also turned out to have low normalized T-cell clonal expansion. Expanded clones tended on average to be more numerous among CD8+ T cells than CD4+.

Turning to this clone: Its antigen is currently unknown.

Method: immunoSEQ multiplex PCR; TCRdb's copy keeps in-frame clones and lacks some. The sample has 85,000 to 100,000 clones; roughly 93% are singletons. The CDR3 has 15 amino acids. Germline CDR1 reads SGHNT; CDR2 reads YENEEA. With 1 base removed from V and 4 bases from J, the gap between germline ends came to 12 bases. The receptor's source is an adult with an advanced solid tumor such as melanoma, head and neck, liver or kidney cancer. Here the sequenced sample was CD4+ or CD8+ T cells sorted from blood, taken in a trial of the OX40 agonist ivuxolimab. The chain has TRBV11-3 and TRBJ2-3; possibly TRBD2 for D (5 bases). Written as DNA, the CDR3 is TGTGCCAGCAGCTTAGCCCCTTTTAGCGCAGATACGCAGTATTTT. Amino acid sequence: CASSLAPFSADTQYF.